This TCR beta chain was identified during a study of read filtering for tumor transcriptome and immune sequencing. This library used roughly 400 ng RNA and molecular barcoded adaptors spanning alpha/delta and beta/gamma chains. TCRdb itself ran the reads through MiXCR, one entry per CDR3 protein. The sample holds under 35,000 distinct CDR3 sequences, 18% seen once. Germline V gives CDR1 MDHEN, CDR2 SYDVKM. The CDR3 totals 16 residues. V was trimmed by 6 bases and J by 0 bases, leaving 12 bases between them. This clonotype was seen repeatedly, ten times or more. The receptor's source is a donor over 35 with multiple myeloma. Sample: a population of CD138-negative cells sorted from bone marrow. This sequence joins TRBV28 and TRBJ2-6; D is unresolved. The CDR3, as DNA: TGTGCCAGCAGCCGAGACTTCCGCTCTGGGGCCAACGTCCTGACTTTC. This gives the protein CASSRDFRSGANVLTF.